Listed here are 12 T cell receptor beta chains from one sample, sequenced in a study of CXCR3-negative and CXCR3-positive naive CD8 T cells. Study-wide results and limits: In CXCR3-positive naive cells, the TRB CDR3s were more hydrophobic than in CXCR3-negative naive cells.

The method, 5' RACE with UMI labels, was used to prepare the TRB cDNA libraries. TCRdb processed the 5' RACE reads again and assigns one entry to each CDR3 protein, with no DNA. The sample totals 150,000 to 170,000 distinct CDR3 sequences; its top ten clones hold less than 0.55%. For these receptors, no antigen is known. Specimen: naive CXCR3+ CD8+ T cells from blood. Subset specified: CD45RO-CCR7+CD27+CD95- naive CD8+ T cells expressing CXCR3 (TNR3+). The origin of the receptors is a human donor in good health. Some clones in this sample may be carry-over from other donors' samples.

The chain uses TRBV7-9 and TRBJ2-2. Germline CDR1 reads SEHNR; CDR2 reads FQNEAQ (reference sequence). The CDR3 is 13 amino acids. The CDR3 sequence: CARTSGESGELFF.

The chain combines TRBV15 with TRBJ2-1. In germline, CDR1 is LNHNV, CDR2 YYDKDF (reference sequence). This CDR3 region has 15 residues. CDR3: CATSTVGVSYNEQFF.

The chain uses TRBV28 and TRBJ2-7; TCRdb selects TRBD1, and the lack of DNA leaves this call unchecked. Germline lookup yields CDR1 MDHEN and CDR2 SYDVKM. This CDR3 has 16 amino acids. The CDR3 region is CASSIPFSSRLSEQYF.

The chain carries TRBV7-2 and TRBJ2-1; as DNA is missing, the TRBD1 call by TCRdb cannot be tested. The CDR3 runs to 16 residues. Germline CDR1 and CDR2: SGHTA and FQGNSA. The CDR3 spells CAITSGLGGRDNEQFF.

The gene calls are TRBV7-9 and TRBJ1-4; the TRBD1 assignment by TCRdb is unverifiable without DNA. Germline-derived CDR1 and CDR2 are SEHNR and FQNEAQ (reference sequence). The CDR3 is 14 amino acids. This CDR3 is CASSALLQGGSLFF.

The chain links TRBV13 to TRBJ2-7; TCRdb's D gene call, TRBD2, goes unchecked for lack of DNA. Germline CDR1 and CDR2: PRHDT and FYEKMQ (reference sequence). The CDR3 has 15 residues. CDR3 residues: CASSLGLAGVDEQYF.

The chain employs TRBV19 and TRBJ1-5. This CDR3 is built from 15 residues. The germline V gene has CDR1 LNHDA and CDR2 SQIVND (reference sequence). The CDR3 loop reads CASSIDRYSNQPQHF.

The V and J genes are TRBV29-1 and TRBJ2-2; lacking DNA, the TRBD1 call made by TCRdb goes unchecked. The CDR3 contains 18 residues. Germline-derived CDR1 and CDR2 are SQVTM and ANQGSEA. The CDR3 sequence: CSVEDRDRGGANTGELFF.

The rearrangement joins TRBV2 to TRBJ2-3; the TCRdb call, TRBD1, lacks DNA for checking. Germline-derived CDR1 and CDR2 are SNHLY and FYNNEI. The CDR3 covers 14 residues. The CDR3 region is CASMAGAPPDTQYF.

This chain links TRBV5-1 with TRBJ1-2; TCRdb selects TRBD1, and the lack of DNA leaves this call unchecked. Germline V CDR1 and CDR2: SGHRS, YFSETQ. This CDR3 comprises 13 residues. CDR3 protein: CASSWTGGDGYTF.

The V and J genes are TRBV12-3 or TRBV12-4 and TRBJ2-2; TCRdb proposes TRBD1, but this gene call is untestable without DNA. The CDR3 has 15 amino acids. The CDR3 loop reads CASSFSGEDTGELFF.

The chain combines TRBV28 with TRBJ1-4; the D gene TCRdb calls, TRBD1, cannot be checked with no DNA. CDR1 and CDR2 (germline): MDHEN, SYDVKM. This CDR3 spans 12 amino acids. CDR3: CASSEGSEKLFF.